This entry lists 6 T cell receptor beta chains sequenced from one sample in a study of early T cells in non-severe SARS-CoV-2 infection (dated by TCRdb to about 2021). Library prep was done by 5' RACE. Sequencing instrument: NextSeq 500. The public reads were reprocessed in TCRdb via fastp at Q25 and MiXCR, keeping in-frame beta chains. CDR3 protein duplicates are merged, each entry listing the most common genes and DNA. For this sample there are about 23,000 distinct CDR3 sequences; 5% to 5.5% appear just once. The ten most abundant clones make up about 10% of the sample. The sequencing sample was made of whole blood. The receptors stem from an adult who was a healthcare worker with PCR-confirmed SARS-CoV-2 infection or an uninfected control (not recorded which).

This clonotype was seen repeatedly, ten times or more. The chain couples TRBV12-3 or TRBV12-4 to TRBJ1-6; D is unresolved. This CDR3 is 13 amino acids long. Trimming cost V 5 bases and J 7 bases, with 9 bases left between them. Here the CDR3 reads CASSLGANSPLHF. CDR3 coding DNA: TGTGCCAGCAGTCTCGGAGCAAATTCACCCCTCCACTTT.

This clonotype was observed many times. This chain links TRBV12-3 or TRBV12-4 with TRBJ1-6, with 9 bases fitting TRBD1. V lost 3 bases to trimming and J lost 7 bases; unmatched junction nucleotides: 7. The CDR3 runs 16 residues. The CDR3 DNA reads TGTGCCAGCAGTTTCGCGGACAGGGGAGGAAATTCACCCCTCCACTTT. Its protein is CASSFADRGGNSPLHF.

This clonotype was seen repeatedly, ten times or more. DNA for the CDR3: TGTGCCAGCAGCGTAGTACAGCCTAATGAAGCTTTCTTT. Its translation: CASSVVQPNEAFF. The chain employs TRBV9 and TRBJ1-1, with D uncertain. Germline V gene lookup returns CDR1 SGDLS and CDR2 YYNGEE. With 0 bases removed from V and 7 bases from J, the gap between germline ends came to 10 bases. CDR3 length: 13 residues. Variable domain in full (rest from reference TRBV9 and TRBJ1-1): DSGVTQTPKHLITATGQRVTLRCSPRSGDLSVYWYQQSLDQGLQFLIQYYNGEERAKGNILERFSAQQFPDLHSELNLSSLELGDSALYFCASSVVQPNEAFFGQGTRLTVV.

This clonotype occurred a few times. V gene TRBV29-1 combines with J gene TRBJ2-7; D possibly uses TRBD1 or TRBD2 (6 bases each). V was shortened by 5 bases and J by 4 bases, with 27 bases between the two germline ends. There are 17 residues in the CDR3. The germline CDR1 and CDR2 sequences are SQVTM and ANQGSEA. The CDR3 coding sequence is TGCAGCGTTTCGACAGGACTATACGCCTTCGATGAGTACGAGCAGTACTTC. Amino acid sequence: CSVSTGLYAFDEYEQYF.

A remark on this clonotype: One end of the junction is discordant with germline, which a read error may explain. The chain links TRBV7-7 to TRBJ2-1, with TRBD1 identical over 7 bases. The germline V gene encodes CDR1 SSHAT and CDR2 FNYEAQ (reference sequence). The length of the CDR3 is 13 residues. This CDR3 is CASSRDRDREQFF. The CDR3 DNA sequence: TGTGCTAGCAGCAGAGACAGGGATCGTGAGCAGTTCTTC.

This clonotype came up many times. The gene calls are TRBV10-3 and TRBJ1-2, with 9 bases that match TRBD1. The germline CDR1 and CDR2 sequences are ENHRY and SYGVKD. V lost 8 bases and J lost 3; bases outside the gene matches: 4. CDR3 length: 13 residues. The CDR3 nucleotides read TGTGCCATCGGGGACAGGGTCTACTATGGCTACACCTTC. Amino acids: CAIGDRVYYGYTF.